This T cell receptor beta chain was found in a study of tumor-infiltrating lymphocytes in localized non-small cell lung cancer. Study conclusions and caveats: Tumor T-cell fraction from TCR sequencing was not associated with recurrence-free survival (p = 0.61).

This table comes from immunoSEQ multiplex PCR, and its TCRdb copy is limited to in-frame clones, with some not included. The sample yields about 12,000 clones, approximately 84% seen once. The CDR3 has 14 residues. Trimming removed 1 base at V and 11 bases at J, with 15 bases between. Germline values: CDR1 LGHNT, CDR2 FRNRAP. Note on this clone: Its antigen is still unknown.

This sequence originates from a human donor with non-small cell lung cancer. The sample comprised lung tumor tissue. The chain uses TRBV12-5 and TRBJ2-1; perhaps TRBD1 as D (6 bases). The CDR3 loop is CASGLASGASKQFF. CDR3 sequence (DNA): TGTGCTAGTGGTTTGGCTTCAGGGGCAAGTAAGCAGTTCTTC.